The 20 T cell receptor beta chains in this list originate from one sample, sequenced in a study of control samples from healthy donors and cancer patients. Measured with immunoSEQ multiplex PCR; TCRdb has only the in-frame clones, and not every one. The sample includes about 220,000 clones, about 95% of them seen just once. The material sequenced was blood. Receptors were obtained from a man aged 50-59 years in good health.

The chain couples TRBV29-1 to TRBJ1-5, with 7 positions matching TRBD1. Germline V gene lookup returns CDR1 SQVTM and CDR2 ANQGSEA. The CDR3 extends over 15 amino acids. Trimming at V came to 6 bases and at J to 1 base, leaving 9 bases not matched to a gene. The DNA for the CDR3 is TGCAGCGTGGCGACAGGGCTTGGAAGCAATCAGCCCCAGCATTTT. Amino acid sequence: CSVATGLGSNQPQHF.

V usage is TRBV10-3 and J usage is TRBJ1-1; D unresolved. CDR1 and CDR2 from the germline V gene are ENHRY and SYGVKD. V was clipped by 4 bases and J by 4 bases, with 10 bases between them. This CDR3 comprises 13 residues. CDR3 sequence: CAISGDQSTEAFF. DNA of the CDR3: TGTGCCATCAGTGGAGACCAGAGCACTGAAGCTTTCTTT.

The chain combines TRBV27 with TRBJ2-3, with D possibly called TRBD1 or TRBD2 (5 bases each). There are 19 residues in the CDR3. Germline values: CDR1 MNHEY, CDR2 SMNVEV (reference sequence). V lost 2 bases and J lost 4, with 25 bases in between. CDR3 sequence (DNA): TGTGCCAGCAGTTTAAACCGACTCCGGGACCCAGGATTTTCAGATACGCAGTATTTT. This codes for CASSLNRLRDPGFSDTQYF.

For the CDR3, the DNA is TGTGCCAGCAGTTTATCCGCGAACACTGAAGCTTTCTTT. Translated: CASSLSANTEAFF. The chain has TRBV12-3 or TRBV12-4 and TRBJ1-1; D remains unclear. V lost 2 bases and J 1 base, leaving 5 bases between the germline ends. This CDR3 spans 13 amino acids.

This clone was found once. V and J are TRBV5-1 and TRBJ2-3; tentative D call: TRBD1 (5 bases). The V end was cut by 0 bases, the J end by 0 bases, with 11 bases between. The CDR3 loop spans 16 amino acids. The germline CDR1 and CDR2 sequences are SGHRS and YFSETQ. CDR3 coding DNA: TGCGCCAGCAGCTTGGGGGTAGGGGCTAGCACAGATACGCAGTATTTT. It specifies CASSLGVGASTDTQYF.

The V and J genes are TRBV3-1 (or the pseudogene TRBV3-2) and TRBJ1-5, with D unclear. The V gene's germline CDR1 is LGHDT and CDR2 YNNKEL (reference sequence). V lost 3 bases and J 5 bases, leaving 8 bases between the germline ends. The CDR3 loop spans 13 amino acids. The CDR3 protein is CASSQGSHQPQHF. CDR3 DNA sequence: TGTGCCAGCAGCCAGGGGTCACATCAGCCCCAGCATTTT.

The chain employs TRBV7-9 and TRBJ1-2; 8 bases are a match to TRBD1. The junction had 15 bases not matched to a gene; V was cut back by 1 base and J by 8 bases. Germline V gene data show CDR1 as SEHNR and CDR2 as FQNEAQ (reference sequence). CDR3 length: 17 residues. The CDR3 here is CASSLGPSTGALRGYTF. In DNA form, the CDR3 reads TGTGCCAGCAGCTTAGGCCCCTCGACAGGGGCCCTAAGAGGCTACACCTTC.

The chain combines TRBV11-2 with TRBJ1-6, with a possible D match to TRBD1 (5 bases). Trimming took off 5 bases at V and 5 bases at J, with 16 bases between the two ends. The CDR3 is 16 amino acids. CDR1 and CDR2 (germline): SGHAT, FQNNGV. The CDR3 coding sequence is TGTGCCAGCAGCCCCGTGGGGGGGACGAATAATTCACCCCTCCACTTT. Translating gives CASSPVGGTNNSPLHF.

This clone appeared a single time. The rearrangement uses TRBV6-5 and TRBJ1-2, with D hard to call. The germline V gene has CDR1 MNHEY and CDR2 SVGAGI. With 2 bases removed from V and 3 bases from J, the gap between germline ends came to 10 bases. CDR3 length equals 14 residues. CDR3: CASSYVGSDYGYTF. CDR3 nucleotides: TGTGCCAGCAGTTACGTTGGGTCCGACTATGGCTACACCTTC.

This chain links TRBV6-4 with TRBJ2-2; a weak D match, TRBD1 (6 bases). V shed 6 bases and J shed 8 bases, with 13 bases lying between them. The CDR3 totals 13 residues. From germline, CDR1 is MRHNA and CDR2 SNTAGT. CDR3 DNA sequence: TGTGCCAGCAGCTCGACAGGCACTGGGGAGCTGTTTTTT. This translates into CASSSTGTGELFF.

The chain employs TRBV5-4 and TRBJ2-2; D unresolved. The CDR3 length is 18 residues. CDR1 is SGHNT and CDR2 is YYREEE in the germline V gene (reference sequence). V was pared by 2 bases and J by 3 bases, with 20 bases between. The CDR3 spells CASSFGRSKARDTGELFF. CDR3 in DNA: TGTGCCAGCAGCTTCGGGCGGAGTAAAGCCCGTGACACCGGGGAGCTGTTTTTT.

J is TRBJ1-2 and V is TRBV30; tentatively, D is TRBD1 (5 bases). V was pared by 0 bases and J by 1 base, with 12 bases between. Per the germline V gene, CDR1 is GTSNPN and CDR2 is SVGIG (reference sequence). CDR3 length equals 15 residues. CDR3 DNA sequence: TGTGCCTGGAGTGTGAAGGGCAGGGATAACTATGGCTACACCTTC. This translates into CAWSVKGRDNYGYTF.

This chain uses TRBV6-2 or TRBV6-3 with TRBJ1-2, with D unresolved. The CDR3 length is 15 residues. In germline, CDR1 is MNHEY, CDR2 SVGEGT. V lost 5 bases, J lost 7 bases, and 20 bases lay in between. DNA of the CDR3: TGTGCCAGCAGTAAACTCGTCAGGACTGTGGCTGGCTACACCTTC. It specifies CASSKLVRTVAGYTF.

This rearrangement joins TRBV10-1 to TRBJ1-1; TRBD1 aligns across 7 bases. Losses at the gene ends were 6 bases for V and 10 bases for J; bases not matched to a gene: 8. The CDR3 extends over 12 amino acids. The germline CDR1 and CDR2 sequences are WNHNN and SYGVQD (reference sequence). CDR3 region: CASSHDRDPAFF. The CDR3 region has the DNA TGCGCCAGCAGCCACGACAGGGACCCAGCTTTCTTT.

The chain employs TRBV5-1 and TRBJ2-5, with no clear D. CDR1 and CDR2 (germline): SGHRS, YFSETQ. The CDR3 has 13 amino acids. V was pared by 4 bases and J by 4 bases, with 11 bases between. DNA of the CDR3: TGCGCCAGCAGCGTCGGCTGGGGAGAGACCCAGTACTTC. This translates into CASSVGWGETQYF.

The J gene is TRBJ1-2, the V gene TRBV7-3, with unresolved D. CDR1 is SGHTA, CDR2 FQGTGA, per germline. The CDR3 consists of 13 residues. V gave up 5 bases and J gave up 5 bases, with 12 bases separating them. The CDR3 here is CASSHGVGYGYTF. DNA of the CDR3: TGTGCCAGCAGCCATGGAGTAGGGTATGGCTACACCTTC. Drawing the rest from reference TRBV7-3 and TRBJ1-2, the complete variable domain is GAGVSQTPSNKVTEKGKYVELRCDPISGHTALYWYRQSLGQGPEFLIYFQGTGAADDSGLPNDRFFAVRPEGSVSTLKIQRTERGDSAVYLCASSHGVGYGYTFGSGTRLTVV.

This clone was detected once. The chain couples TRBV15 to TRBJ2-1; 7 nucleotides align to TRBD1. The CDR3 is made up of 16 amino acids. The ends lost 3 bases at V and 3 bases at J; junction bases unmatched: 8. Germline V lookup: CDR1 LNHNV, CDR2 YYDKDF (reference sequence). The CDR3 sequence is CATSRNTGANYNEQFF. In DNA form, the CDR3 reads TGTGCCACCAGCAGGAACACAGGGGCTAACTACAATGAGCAGTTCTTC.

This sequence joins TRBV23-1 and TRBJ1-6; 10 positions match TRBD1. TRBV23-1 is an ORF, and what it does is uncertain. V shed 2 bases, J shed 9 bases, and the junction held 7 bases outside the gene matches. The CDR3 extends over 16 amino acids. The CDR3 DNA reads TGCGCCAGCAGTCAAACGGGGACAGGGGTTGTTTCACCCCTCCACTTT. Translated, it gives CASSQTGTGVVSPLHF.

The genes are TRBV5-1 and TRBJ2-3, with TRBD2 as a possible D gene (6 bases). Germline-derived CDR1 and CDR2 are SGHRS and YFSETQ. The V gene lost 2 bases and the J gene lost 4 bases, with 14 bases spanning the gap. This CDR3 contains 15 residues. CDR3: CASSLGTSVADTQYF. The CDR3, as DNA: TGCGCCAGCAGCTTAGGGACTTCCGTGGCAGATACGCAGTATTTT.

The CDR3 nucleotides are TGTGCCAGCAGCTTAGCTCGTTCAGGGGGCTTTGAAGGCTACACCTTC. This gives the protein CASSLARSGGFEGYTF. The gene calls are TRBV7-2 and TRBJ1-2, with 8 bases matching TRBD1. CDR3 length: 16 residues. Per germline, CDR1 SGHTA and CDR2 FQGNSA. Trimming cost V 0 bases and J 8 bases; bases outside gene matches: 11. The entire variable domain, with the rest obtained from reference TRBV7-2 and TRBJ1-2, is as follows: GAGVSQSPSNKVTEKGKDVELRCDPISGHTALYWYRQSLGQGLEFLIYFQGNSAPDKSGLPSDRFSAERTGGSVSTLTIQRTQQEDSAVYLCASSLARSGGFEGYTFGSGTRLTVV.